These 5 T cell receptor beta chains were all obtained from the same sample, sequenced in a study of shared clonotypes between healthy human individuals. This table comes from immunoSEQ multiplex PCR, and its TCRdb copy is limited to in-frame clones, with some not included. The repertoire holds approximately 980,000 clones, with over 75% as singletons. Sequences were obtained from memory CD4+ T cells sorted from blood. Stated subset: CD45RA-negative fraction. These receptors were collected from a man in his late teens or twenties in good health.

The V call is TRBV9, the J call TRBJ1-1; 7 bases line up with TRBD1. This CDR3 has 15 residues. Looked up from germline, CDR1 is SGDLS and CDR2 is YYNGEE. Trimming took 6 bases from V and 3 from J; bases not matched to a gene: 11. CDR3 loop: CASTPSAGGYTEAFF. The CDR3 DNA is TGTGCCAGCACCCCCTCGGCAGGGGGGTACACTGAAGCTTTCTTT.

This chain connects TRBV7-2 to TRBJ1-5; D is unresolved. The CDR3 has 15 amino acids. CDR1 is SGHTA and CDR2 is FQGNSA in the germline V gene. V was trimmed by 5 bases and J by 2 bases, leaving 13 bases between them. The CDR3 here is CASSAGRIGNQPQHF. The CDR3 DNA sequence: TGTGCCAGCAGCGCCGGACGGATCGGCAATCAGCCCCAGCATTTT.

This rearrangement joins TRBV7-9 to TRBJ2-1; D remains ambiguous. The CDR3 totals 12 residues. Per germline, CDR1 SEHNR and CDR2 FQNEAQ (reference sequence). V was shortened by 1 base and J by 10 bases, with 8 bases between the two germline ends. The CDR3 here is CASSLVSLEQFF. The CDR3 nucleotides are TGTGCCAGCAGCTTAGTTTCACTCGAGCAGTTCTTC.

CDR3 amino acids: CASSRSGGLYNEQFF. In DNA, the CDR3 is TGTGCCAGCAGCAGGAGCGGGGGGCTCTACAATGAGCAGTTCTTC. The rearrangement uses TRBV5-4 and TRBJ2-1, with 9 nucleotides matching TRBD2. The germline V gene has CDR1 SGHNT and CDR2 YYREEE (reference sequence). The length of the CDR3 is 15 residues. With V trimmed by 4 bases and J by 3 bases, 5 bases remained unmatched. Full variable domain (remainder filled in from reference TRBV5-4 and TRBJ2-1): ETGVTQSPTHLIKTRGQQVTLRCSSQSGHNTVSWYQQALGQGPQFIFQYYREEENGRGNFPPRFSGLQFPNYSSELNVNALELDDSALYLCASSRSGGLYNEQFFGPGTRLTVL.

The chain has TRBV7-9 and TRBJ2-2; either TRBD1 or TRBD2 may fit D (6 bases each). The V end was cut by 10 bases, the J end by 6 bases, with 18 bases between. Germline V gives CDR1 SEHNR, CDR2 FQNEAQ (reference sequence). The CDR3 contains 14 residues. The CDR3 region has the DNA TGTGCCACCGTGGGGGGCCCTTTCCCCGGGGAGCTGTTTTTT. Amino acids: CATVGGPFPGELFF.